This T cell receptor (beta chain) appears in the sequencing data of a study of cytomegalovirus exposure and HLA in healthy donors. The CDR3 runs 13 residues. Germline V gene lookup returns CDR1 MNHNS and CDR2 SASEGT. The germline V and J ends were trimmed by 7 bases and 4 bases, with 11 bases remaining between them. The PCR employed 60 Vbeta primers together with 13 Jbeta primers. The repertoire was sequenced with immunoSEQ multiplex PCR; TCRdb's copy has only in-frame clones and lacks some. The repertoire holds around 120,000 clones, with about two thirds as singletons. The receptor's source is a woman in her thirties or forties in good health and CMV-seropositive. The chain is built from TRBV6-1 and TRBJ2-1, with no clear D. Input material: PBMCs. CDR3 loop: CASISRAYNEQFF. CDR3 sequence (DNA): TGTGCCAGCATCTCGAGAGCTTACAATGAGCAGTTCTTC.